This TCR beta chain was identified during a study of cytomegalovirus exposure and HLA in healthy donors. As to this clone: What it binds is unknown.

PCR used 60 Vbeta primers and 13 Jbeta primers. Measured with immunoSEQ multiplex PCR; TCRdb has only the in-frame clones, and not every one. The sample carries roughly 150,000 clones, approximately 79% recorded once. V gave up 7 bases and J gave up 3 bases, with 13 bases separating them. Germline V CDR1 and CDR2: SQVTM, ANQGSEA. The CDR3 is 12 amino acids. Study-wide points: Usually a TCR sequence was rare, but some public TCRs were found in many donors. The records held CMV serostatus as the only immune exposure information. There were several of the most significant clusters that appeared linked to common viral pathogens in a later analysis.

The sequenced sample consisted of PBMCs. This sequence was found in a male donor in good health and CMV-seronegative. The chain uses TRBV29-1 and TRBJ2-7; D may be TRBD2 (5 bases). CDR3 in DNA: TGCAGCGCCGTCGGGATTCTCTACGAGCAGTACTTC. It specifies CSAVGILYEQYF.